These 13 T cell receptor beta chains share one sample of origin, sequenced in a study of control samples from healthy donors and cancer patients (dated by TCRdb to the early 2020s). The library was built by means of the immunoSEQ multiplex PCR assay. TCRdb holds this immuneACCESS table with in-frame rearrangements only. Some clones are missing; in checked studies, unresolved V genes explain under half, and the rest has no known cause. This sample is represented by about 150,000 clones; about 94% of them were singletons. The ten largest clones capture approximately 6% of the sample. Sequences were obtained from blood. The receptors stem from a man in his forties in good health.

J is TRBJ1-5 and V is TRBV24-1, with D uncertain. Germline V gene lookup returns CDR1 KGHDR and CDR2 SFDVKD. The V and J ends lost 4 bases and 5 bases respectively, with 8 bases between them. The CDR3 extends over 13 amino acids. Here the CDR3 reads CATSEYPHQPQHF. CDR3 DNA sequence: TGTGCCACCAGTGAGTACCCGCATCAGCCCCAGCATTTT.

The chain couples TRBV5-1 to TRBJ1-6; possibly TRBD1 for D (6 bases). The V gene's germline CDR1 is SGHRS and CDR2 YFSETQ. V dropped 0 bases and J dropped 7 bases, with 17 bases sitting between them. CDR3 length equals 17 residues. In nucleotides, the CDR3 is TGCGCCAGCAGCTTGGGGGTCAGGGGATCGTTCAATTCACCCCTCCACTTT. Amino acids: CASSLGVRGSFNSPLHF.

The chain has TRBV7-2 and TRBJ1-1, with D tentatively TRBD1 (6 bases). Germline-derived CDR1 and CDR2 are SGHTA and FQGNSA. Trimming removed 6 bases at V and 6 bases at J, with 17 bases between. The CDR3 spans 14 residues. This CDR3 is CASSQIRGRAEAFF. For the CDR3, the DNA is TGTGCCAGCAGTCAAATCAGGGGAAGGGCTGAAGCTTTCTTT.

This sequence joins TRBV27 and TRBJ2-7; D unclear. The CDR3 consists of 13 residues. CDR1 and CDR2 (germline): MNHEY, SMNVEV (reference sequence). The V and J ends lost 8 bases and 0 bases respectively, with 11 bases between them. CDR3 nucleotides: TGTGCCAGCTCCCCTAGGTCCTCCTACGAGCAGTACTTC. The encoded protein is CASSPRSSYEQYF.

The gene calls are TRBV7-9 and TRBJ2-1, with D perhaps matching TRBD1 or TRBD2 (5 bases each). Trimming cost V 3 bases and J 5 bases, with 8 bases left between them. Per the germline V gene, CDR1 is SEHNR and CDR2 is FQNEAQ (reference sequence). The CDR3 sequence is 13 residues long. The CDR3 sequence: CASSLGVDNEQFF. As DNA, the CDR3 is TGTGCCAGCAGCTTGGGGGTGGACAATGAGCAGTTCTTC.

V is TRBV6-2 or TRBV6-3 and J is TRBJ1-3; 7 bases map to TRBD1. Germline loops: CDR1 MNHEY, CDR2 SVGEGT. J was trimmed by 4 bases and V by 2 bases; bases with no gene match: 5. The CDR3 spans 15 residues. The CDR3 loop is CASSYTGQSGNTIYF. CDR3 bases: TGTGCCAGCAGTTACACGGGACAGTCAGGAAACACCATATATTTT.

V gene TRBV27 combines with J gene TRBJ2-7; no clear D gene. The CDR3 consists of 15 residues. The V end was cut by 0 bases, the J end by 0 bases, with 9 bases between. The germline V gene has CDR1 MNHEY and CDR2 SMNVEV (reference sequence). Here the CDR3 DNA reads TGTGCCAGCAGTTTATCGTTGGGAAACTCCTACGAGCAGTACTTC. Translating it yields CASSLSLGNSYEQYF.

The rearrangement uses TRBV27 and TRBJ2-6, with D unclear. The CDR3 has 14 residues. The V gene's germline CDR1 is MNHEY and CDR2 SMNVEV (reference sequence). The ends were cut back, 5 bases at V and 2 bases at J, with 7 bases in the middle. The CDR3 sequence is CASSPVTGANVLTF. The CDR3 region has the DNA TGTGCCAGCAGTCCCGTCACTGGGGCCAACGTCCTGACTTTC. Filled out from reference TRBV27 and TRBJ2-6, the complete variable domain reads EAQVTQNPRYLITVTGKKLTVTCSQNMNHEYMSWYRQDPGLGLRQIYYSMNVEVTDKGDVPEGYKVSRKEKRNFPLILESPSPNQTSLYFCASSPVTGANVLTFGAGSRLTVL.

As regards this clone: Other DNA sequences in this specimen translate into the identical CDR3. The chain is built from TRBV6-5 and TRBJ1-2; 8 bases are a match to TRBD1. There are 14 residues in the CDR3. Looked up from germline, CDR1 is MNHEY and CDR2 is SVGAGI. J was trimmed by 4 bases and V by 6 bases; bases with no gene match: 7. CDR3 in DNA: TGTGCCAGCAGCTACATCACAGGGGGCTATGGCTACACCTTC. It yields the protein CASSYITGGYGYTF.

The chain is built from TRBV18 and TRBJ1-1; D may be TRBD1 (5 bases). The CDR3 is made up of 12 amino acids. V lost 6 bases, J lost 5 bases, and 10 bases lay in between. Germline CDR1 and CDR2: KGHSH and LQKENI. CDR3 bases: TGTGCCAGCTCCAGGGATGGGACTGAAGCTTTCTTT. It is translated as CASSRDGTEAFF.

This chain connects TRBV15 to TRBJ1-2, with unresolved D. The CDR3 sequence is 16 residues long. Germline CDR1 reads LNHNV; CDR2 reads YYDKDF (reference sequence). Between the trimmed V and J ends, which lost 1 base and 3 bases, there was a span of 15 bases. This CDR3 is CATSRASRSGDYGYTF. The CDR3 coding sequence is TGTGCCACCAGCAGAGCAAGCAGGAGCGGGGACTATGGCTACACCTTC.

The V gene is TRBV7-9, the J gene TRBJ1-5; no clear D. Trimming pared 1 base from V and 5 bases from J, leaving 9 bases between. CDR3 length: 14 residues. CDR1 SEHNR and CDR2 FQNEAQ come from the germline V gene (reference sequence). CDR3 nucleotides: TGTGCCAGCAGCTTAGGGCAGCCCGATCAGCCCCAGCATTTT. Translating gives CASSLGQPDQPQHF. Variable domain in full (rest from reference TRBV7-9 and TRBJ1-5): DTGVSQNPRHKITKRGQNVTFRCDPISEHNRLYWYRQTLGQGPEFLTYFQNEAQLEKSRLLSDRFSAERPKGSFSTLEIQRTEQGDSAMYLCASSLGQPDQPQHFGDGTRLSIL.

This sequence joins TRBV19 and TRBJ1-2, with 10 bases that match TRBD1. The CDR3 covers 15 residues. CDR1 is LNHDA, CDR2 SQIVND, per germline (reference sequence). V was pared by 5 bases and J by 4 bases, with 7 bases of the junction left unmatched. The CDR3 sequence is CASSGQGTGAYGYTF. The CDR3 region has the DNA TGTGCCAGTAGTGGACAAGGGACAGGGGCCTATGGCTACACCTTC.